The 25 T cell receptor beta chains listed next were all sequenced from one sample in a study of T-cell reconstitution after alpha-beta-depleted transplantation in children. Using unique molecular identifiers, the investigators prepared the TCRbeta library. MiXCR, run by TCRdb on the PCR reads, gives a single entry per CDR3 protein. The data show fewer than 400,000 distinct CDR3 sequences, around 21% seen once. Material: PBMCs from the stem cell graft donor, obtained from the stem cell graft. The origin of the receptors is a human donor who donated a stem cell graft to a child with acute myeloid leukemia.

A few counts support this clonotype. DNA of the CDR3: TGTGCCATCAGTGAGTCGGGGGACAGGAGCTACGAGCAGTACTTC. The encoded protein is CAISESGDRSYEQYF. The chain links TRBV10-3 to TRBJ2-7, with 8 nucleotides matching TRBD1. The CDR3 loop spans 15 amino acids. J was trimmed by 3 bases and V by 0 bases; bases with no gene match: 4. From germline, CDR1 is ENHRY and CDR2 SYGVKD.

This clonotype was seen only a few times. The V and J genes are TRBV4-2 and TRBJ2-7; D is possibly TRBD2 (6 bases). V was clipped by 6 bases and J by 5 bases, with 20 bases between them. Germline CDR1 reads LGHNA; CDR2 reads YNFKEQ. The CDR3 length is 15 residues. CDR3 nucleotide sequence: TGTGCCAGCAGTCAATTCCCGGACTATGGGGACGAGCAGTACTTC. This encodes CASSQFPDYGDEQYF.

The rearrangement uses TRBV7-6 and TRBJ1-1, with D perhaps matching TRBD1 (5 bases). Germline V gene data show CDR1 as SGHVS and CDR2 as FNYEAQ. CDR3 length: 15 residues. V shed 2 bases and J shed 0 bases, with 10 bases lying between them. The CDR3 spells CASSLSPTVNTEAFF. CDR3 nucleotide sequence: TGTGCCAGCAGCTTATCCCCGACAGTGAACACTGAAGCTTTCTTT.

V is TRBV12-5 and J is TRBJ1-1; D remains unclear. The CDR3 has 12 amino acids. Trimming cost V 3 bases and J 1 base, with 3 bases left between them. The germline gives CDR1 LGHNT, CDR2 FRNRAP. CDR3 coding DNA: TGTGCTAGTGGTTTACGGAACACTGAAGCTTTCTTT. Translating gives CASGLRNTEAFF.

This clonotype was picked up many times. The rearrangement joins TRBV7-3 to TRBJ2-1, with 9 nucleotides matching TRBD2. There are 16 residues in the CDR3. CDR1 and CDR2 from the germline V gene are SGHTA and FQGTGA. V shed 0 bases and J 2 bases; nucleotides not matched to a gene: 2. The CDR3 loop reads CASSLTSGSTYNEQFF. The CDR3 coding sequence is TGTGCCAGCAGCTTAACTAGCGGGAGTACCTACAATGAGCAGTTCTTC.

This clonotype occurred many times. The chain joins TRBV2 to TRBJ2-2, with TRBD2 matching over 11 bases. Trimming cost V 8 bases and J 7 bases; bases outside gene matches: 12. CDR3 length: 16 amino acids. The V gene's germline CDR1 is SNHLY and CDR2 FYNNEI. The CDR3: CASSQTSGANGGELFF. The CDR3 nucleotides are TGTGCCAGCTCTCAGACTAGCGGGGCCAATGGCGGGGAGCTGTTTTTT.

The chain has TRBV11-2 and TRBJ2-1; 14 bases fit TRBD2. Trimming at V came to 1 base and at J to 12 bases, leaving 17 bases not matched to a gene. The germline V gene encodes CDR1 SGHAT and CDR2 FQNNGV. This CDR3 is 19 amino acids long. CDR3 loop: CASSLVLPGPGLAGVRQFF. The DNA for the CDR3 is TGTGCCAGCAGCTTAGTTCTCCCAGGACCGGGACTAGCGGGAGTCAGGCAGTTCTTC.

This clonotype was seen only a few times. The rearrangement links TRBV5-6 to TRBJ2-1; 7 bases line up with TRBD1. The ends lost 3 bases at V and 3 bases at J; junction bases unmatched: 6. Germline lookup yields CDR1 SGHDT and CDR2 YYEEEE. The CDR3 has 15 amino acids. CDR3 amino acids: CASSWTGTDYNEQFF. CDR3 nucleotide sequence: TGTGCCAGCAGCTGGACCGGGACAGACTACAATGAGCAGTTCTTC.

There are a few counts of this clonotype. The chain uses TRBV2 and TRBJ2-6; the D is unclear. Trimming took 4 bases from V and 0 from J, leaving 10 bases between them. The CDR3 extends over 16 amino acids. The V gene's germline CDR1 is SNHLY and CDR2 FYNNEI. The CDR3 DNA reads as TGTGCCAGCAGTGTGGCCAGGTCCTCTGGGGCCAACGTCCTGACTTTC. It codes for CASSVARSSGANVLTF.

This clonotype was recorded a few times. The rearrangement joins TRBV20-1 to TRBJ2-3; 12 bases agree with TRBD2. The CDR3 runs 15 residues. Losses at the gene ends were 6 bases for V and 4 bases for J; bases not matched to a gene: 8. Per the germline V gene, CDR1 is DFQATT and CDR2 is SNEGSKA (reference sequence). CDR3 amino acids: CSARGLAGGPDTQYF. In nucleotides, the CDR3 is TGCAGTGCACGGGGTCTAGCGGGAGGGCCAGATACGCAGTATTTT.

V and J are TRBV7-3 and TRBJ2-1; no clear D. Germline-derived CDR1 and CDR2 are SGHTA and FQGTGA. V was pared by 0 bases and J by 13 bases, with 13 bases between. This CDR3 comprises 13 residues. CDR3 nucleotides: TGTGCCAGCAGCTTAACGTTTCAGGACCCCCAGTTCTTC. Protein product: CASSLTFQDPQFF. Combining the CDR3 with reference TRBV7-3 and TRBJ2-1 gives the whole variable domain GAGVSQTPSNKVTEKGKYVELRCDPISGHTALYWYRQSLGQGPEFLIYFQGTGAADDSGLPNDRFFAVRPEGSVSTLKIQRTERGDSAVYLCASSLTFQDPQFFGPGTRLTVL.

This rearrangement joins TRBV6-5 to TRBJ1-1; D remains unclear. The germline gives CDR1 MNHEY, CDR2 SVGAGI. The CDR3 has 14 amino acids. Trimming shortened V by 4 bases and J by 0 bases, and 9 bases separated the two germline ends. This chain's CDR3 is CASSSYRMNTEAFF. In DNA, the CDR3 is TGTGCCAGCAGTTCGTACAGAATGAACACTGAAGCTTTCTTT.

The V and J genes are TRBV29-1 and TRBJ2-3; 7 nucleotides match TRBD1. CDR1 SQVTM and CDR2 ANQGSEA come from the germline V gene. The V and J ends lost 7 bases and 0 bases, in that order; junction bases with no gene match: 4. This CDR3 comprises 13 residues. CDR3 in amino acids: CSDTGDSTDTQYF. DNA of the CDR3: TGCAGCGATACAGGGGACAGCACAGATACGCAGTATTTT.

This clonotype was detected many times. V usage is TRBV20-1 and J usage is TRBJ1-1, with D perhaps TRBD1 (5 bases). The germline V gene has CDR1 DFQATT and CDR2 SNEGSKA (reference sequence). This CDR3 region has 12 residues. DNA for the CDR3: TGCAGCGCGTGGGACGGGAACACTGAAGCTTTCTTT. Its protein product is CSAWDGNTEAFF.

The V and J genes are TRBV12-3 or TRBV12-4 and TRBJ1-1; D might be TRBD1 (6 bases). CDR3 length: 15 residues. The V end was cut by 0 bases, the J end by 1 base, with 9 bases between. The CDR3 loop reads CASSLARTANTEAFF. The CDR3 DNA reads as TGTGCCAGCAGTTTAGCGCGGACAGCGAACACTGAAGCTTTCTTT.

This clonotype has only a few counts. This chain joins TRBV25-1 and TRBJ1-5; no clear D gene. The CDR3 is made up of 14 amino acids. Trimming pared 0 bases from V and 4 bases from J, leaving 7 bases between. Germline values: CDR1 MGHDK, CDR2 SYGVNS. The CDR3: CASSEYFGNQPQHF. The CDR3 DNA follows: TGTGCCAGCAGTGAATATTTCGGTAATCAGCCCCAGCATTTT.

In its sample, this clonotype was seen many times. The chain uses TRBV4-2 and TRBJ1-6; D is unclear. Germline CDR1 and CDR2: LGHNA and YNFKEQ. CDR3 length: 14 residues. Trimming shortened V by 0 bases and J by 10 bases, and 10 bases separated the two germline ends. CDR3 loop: CASSQEPLSSPLHF. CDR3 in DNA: TGTGCCAGCAGCCAAGAGCCGTTGAGCTCACCCCTCCACTTT.

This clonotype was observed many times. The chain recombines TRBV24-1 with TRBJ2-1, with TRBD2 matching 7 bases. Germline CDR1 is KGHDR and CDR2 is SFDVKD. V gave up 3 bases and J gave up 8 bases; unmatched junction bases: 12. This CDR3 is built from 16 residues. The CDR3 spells CATSDRLASEWDEQFF. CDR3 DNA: TGTGCCACCAGTGATAGACTAGCCAGCGAATGGGATGAGCAGTTCTTC.

The CDR3 bases are TGTGCCAGCAGCCGGACACCGACCGCTGGGGCCAACGTCCTGACTTTC. Translated, it gives CASSRTPTAGANVLTF. The V gene is TRBV9, the J gene TRBJ2-6; D may be TRBD1 (5 bases). This CDR3 spans 16 amino acids. Trimming shortened V by 4 bases and J by 2 bases, and 13 bases separated the two germline ends. The V gene's germline CDR1 is SGDLS and CDR2 YYNGEE.

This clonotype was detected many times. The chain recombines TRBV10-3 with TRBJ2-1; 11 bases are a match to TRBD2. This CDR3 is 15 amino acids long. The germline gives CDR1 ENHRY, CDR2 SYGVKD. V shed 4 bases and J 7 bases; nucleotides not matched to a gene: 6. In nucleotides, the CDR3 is TGTGCCATCAGTGGCTCGGCTAGCGGGGGGAATGAGCAGTTCTTC. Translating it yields CAISGSASGGNEQFF.

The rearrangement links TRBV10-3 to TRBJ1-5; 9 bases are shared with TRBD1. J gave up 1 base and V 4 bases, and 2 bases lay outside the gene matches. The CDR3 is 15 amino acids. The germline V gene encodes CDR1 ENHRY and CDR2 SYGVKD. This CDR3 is CAISGGTGSNQPQHF. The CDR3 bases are TGTGCCATCAGTGGCGGGACAGGGAGCAATCAGCCCCAGCATTTT.

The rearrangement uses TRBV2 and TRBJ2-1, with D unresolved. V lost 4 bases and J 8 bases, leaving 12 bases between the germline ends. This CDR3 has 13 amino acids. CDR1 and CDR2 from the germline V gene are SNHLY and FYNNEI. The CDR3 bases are TGTGCCAGCAGTGGTCAGCGCGGCGATGAGCAGTTCTTC. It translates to CASSGQRGDEQFF.

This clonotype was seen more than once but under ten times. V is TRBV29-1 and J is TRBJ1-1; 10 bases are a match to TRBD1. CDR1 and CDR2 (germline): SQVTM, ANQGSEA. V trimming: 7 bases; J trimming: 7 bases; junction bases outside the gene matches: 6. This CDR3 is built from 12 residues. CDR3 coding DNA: TGCAGCGAGACAGGGGGCCCCGGTGAAGCTTTCTTT. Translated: CSETGGPGEAFF.

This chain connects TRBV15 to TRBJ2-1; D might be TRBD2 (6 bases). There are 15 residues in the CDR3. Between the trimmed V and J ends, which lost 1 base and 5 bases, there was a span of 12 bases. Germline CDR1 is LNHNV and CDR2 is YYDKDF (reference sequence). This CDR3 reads CATSRGPGVDNEQFF. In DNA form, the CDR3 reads TGTGCCACCAGCAGAGGTCCGGGAGTGGACAATGAGCAGTTCTTC.

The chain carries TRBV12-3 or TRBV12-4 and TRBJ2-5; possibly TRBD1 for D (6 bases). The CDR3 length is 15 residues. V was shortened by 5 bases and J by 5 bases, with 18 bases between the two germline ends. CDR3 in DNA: TGTGCCAGCAGTCGGACAGCCAAAAAGGAGGAGACCCAGTACTTC. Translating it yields CASSRTAKKEETQYF.